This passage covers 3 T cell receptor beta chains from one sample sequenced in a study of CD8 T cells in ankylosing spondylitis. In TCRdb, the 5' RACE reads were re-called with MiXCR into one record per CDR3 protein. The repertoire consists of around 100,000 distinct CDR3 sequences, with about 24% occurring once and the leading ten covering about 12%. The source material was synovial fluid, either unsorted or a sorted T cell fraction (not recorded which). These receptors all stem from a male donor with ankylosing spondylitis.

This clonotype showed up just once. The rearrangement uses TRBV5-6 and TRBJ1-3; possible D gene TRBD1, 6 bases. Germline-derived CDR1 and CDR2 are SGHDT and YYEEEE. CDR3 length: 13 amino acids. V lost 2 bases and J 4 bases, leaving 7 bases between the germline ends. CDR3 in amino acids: CASSFGQGNTIYF. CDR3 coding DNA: TGTGCCAGCAGCTTCGGACAGGGAAACACCATATATTTT.

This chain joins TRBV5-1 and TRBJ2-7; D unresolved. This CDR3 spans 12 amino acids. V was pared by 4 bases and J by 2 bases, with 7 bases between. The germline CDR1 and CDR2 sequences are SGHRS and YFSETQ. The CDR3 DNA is TGCGCCAGCAGCGGTGGGACCTACGAGCAGTACTTC. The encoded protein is CASSGGTYEQYF.

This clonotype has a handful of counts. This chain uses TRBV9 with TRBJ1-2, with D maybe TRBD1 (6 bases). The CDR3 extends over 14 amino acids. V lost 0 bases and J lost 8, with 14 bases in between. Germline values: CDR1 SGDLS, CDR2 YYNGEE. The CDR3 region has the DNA TGTGCCAGCAGCGTAGTAGAGGGGGGCGGAGGCTACACCTTC. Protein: CASSVVEGGGGYTF.